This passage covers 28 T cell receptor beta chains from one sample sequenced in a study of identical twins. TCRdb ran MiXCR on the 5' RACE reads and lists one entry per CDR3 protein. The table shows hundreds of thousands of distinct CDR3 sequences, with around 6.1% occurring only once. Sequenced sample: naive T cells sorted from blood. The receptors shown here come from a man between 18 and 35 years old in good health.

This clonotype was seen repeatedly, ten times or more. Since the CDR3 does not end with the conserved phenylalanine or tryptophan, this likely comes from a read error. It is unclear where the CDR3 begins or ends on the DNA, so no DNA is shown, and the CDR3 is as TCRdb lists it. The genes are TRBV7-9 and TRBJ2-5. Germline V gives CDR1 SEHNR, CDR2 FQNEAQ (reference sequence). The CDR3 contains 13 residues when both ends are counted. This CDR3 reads CASSFAGETQYFV.

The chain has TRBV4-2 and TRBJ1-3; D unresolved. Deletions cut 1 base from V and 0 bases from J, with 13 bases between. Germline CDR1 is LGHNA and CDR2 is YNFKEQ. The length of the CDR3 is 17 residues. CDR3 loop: CASSQAATPSSGNTIYF. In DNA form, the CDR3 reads TGTGCCAGCAGCCAAGCTGCGACACCCAGCTCTGGAAACACCATATATTTT.

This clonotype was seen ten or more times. The CDR3 loop is CASQPGGTGELFF. The CDR3 DNA reads as TGCGCCAGCCAACCCGGAGGGACCGGGGAGCTGTTTTTT. The chain carries TRBV5-1 and TRBJ2-2, with D tentatively TRBD2 (6 bases). This CDR3 is 13 amino acids long. Germline CDR1 is SGHRS and CDR2 is YFSETQ. Trimming took 7 bases from V and 5 from J, leaving 12 bases between them.

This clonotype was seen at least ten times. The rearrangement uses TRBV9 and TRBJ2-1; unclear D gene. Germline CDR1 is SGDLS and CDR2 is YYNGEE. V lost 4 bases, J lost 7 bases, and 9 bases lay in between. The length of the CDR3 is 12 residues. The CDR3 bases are TGTGCCAGCAGCACCAACTTAAATGAGCAGTTCTTC. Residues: CASSTNLNEQFF.

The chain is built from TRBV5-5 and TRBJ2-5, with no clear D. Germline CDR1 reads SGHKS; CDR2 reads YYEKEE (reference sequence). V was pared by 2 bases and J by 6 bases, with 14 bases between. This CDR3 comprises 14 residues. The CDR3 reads CASSFRSDGKTQYF. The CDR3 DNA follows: TGTGCCAGCAGCTTTCGGTCAGACGGAAAGACCCAGTACTTC.

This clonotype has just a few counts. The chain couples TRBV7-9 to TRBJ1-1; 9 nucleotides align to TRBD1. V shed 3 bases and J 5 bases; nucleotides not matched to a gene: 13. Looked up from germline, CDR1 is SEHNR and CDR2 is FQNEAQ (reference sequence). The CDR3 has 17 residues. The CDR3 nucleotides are TGTGCCAGCAGCTTGCCCGCCGGGGGACAGGGTAGAACTGAAGCTTTCTTT. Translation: CASSLPAGGQGRTEAFF.

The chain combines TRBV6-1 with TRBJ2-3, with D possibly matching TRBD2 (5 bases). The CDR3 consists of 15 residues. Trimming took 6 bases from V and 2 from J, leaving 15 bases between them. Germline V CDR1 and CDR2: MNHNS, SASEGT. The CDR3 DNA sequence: TGTGCCAGCAGAGCTAGCCGACAAAACACAGATACGCAGTATTTT. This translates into CASRASRQNTDTQYF.

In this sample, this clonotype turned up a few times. This CDR3 is CASSFTPTSTDTQYF. The CDR3 DNA is TGTGCCAGCAGCTTTACACCGACTAGCACAGATACGCAGTATTTT. The chain recombines TRBV7-6 with TRBJ2-3; D gene unclear. The CDR3 has 15 residues. Per germline, CDR1 SGHVS and CDR2 FNYEAQ. V was cut by 3 bases and J by 0 bases, with 10 bases left in between.

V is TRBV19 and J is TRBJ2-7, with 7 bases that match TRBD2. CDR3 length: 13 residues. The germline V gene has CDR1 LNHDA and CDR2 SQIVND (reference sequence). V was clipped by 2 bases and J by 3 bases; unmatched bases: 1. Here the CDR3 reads CASSISSGYEQYF. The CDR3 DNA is TGTGCCAGTAGTATATCTAGCGGCTACGAGCAGTACTTC. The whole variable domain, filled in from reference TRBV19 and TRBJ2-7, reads DGGITQSPKYLFRKEGQNVTLSCEQNLNHDAMYWYRQDPGQGLRLIYYSQIVNDFQKGDIAEGYSVSREKKESFPLTVTSAQKNPTAFYLCASSISSGYEQYFGPGTRLTVT.

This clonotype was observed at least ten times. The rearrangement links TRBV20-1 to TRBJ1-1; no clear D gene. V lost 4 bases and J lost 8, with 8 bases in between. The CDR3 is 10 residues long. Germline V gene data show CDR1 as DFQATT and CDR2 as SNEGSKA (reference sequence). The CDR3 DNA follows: TGCAGTGCTAAAACCCTCGAAGCTTTCTTT. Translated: CSAKTLEAFF.

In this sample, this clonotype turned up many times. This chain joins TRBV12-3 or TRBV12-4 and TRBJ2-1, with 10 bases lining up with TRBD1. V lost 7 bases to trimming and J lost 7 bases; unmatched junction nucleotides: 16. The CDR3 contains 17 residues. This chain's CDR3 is CASTSSPGDRGKNEQFF. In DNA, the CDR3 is TGTGCCAGCACCTCGAGTCCCGGGGACAGGGGAAAAAATGAGCAGTTCTTC.

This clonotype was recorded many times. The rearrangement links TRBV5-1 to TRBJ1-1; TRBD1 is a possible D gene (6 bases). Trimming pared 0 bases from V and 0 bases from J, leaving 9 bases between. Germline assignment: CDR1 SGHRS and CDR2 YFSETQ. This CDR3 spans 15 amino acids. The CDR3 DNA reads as TGCGCCAGCAGCTTGGGGGGACATATGAACACTGAAGCTTTCTTT. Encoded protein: CASSLGGHMNTEAFF.

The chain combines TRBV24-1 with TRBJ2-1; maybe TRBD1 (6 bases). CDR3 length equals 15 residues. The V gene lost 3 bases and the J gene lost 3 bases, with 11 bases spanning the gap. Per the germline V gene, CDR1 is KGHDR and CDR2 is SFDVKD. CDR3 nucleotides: TGTGCCACCAGTGATCCCGGACAGATCTACAATGAGCAGTTCTTC. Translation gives CATSDPGQIYNEQFF.

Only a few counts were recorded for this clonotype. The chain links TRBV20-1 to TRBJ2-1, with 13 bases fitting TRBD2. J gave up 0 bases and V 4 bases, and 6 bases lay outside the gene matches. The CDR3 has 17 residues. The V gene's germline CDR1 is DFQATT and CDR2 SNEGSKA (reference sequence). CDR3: CSAIPGLAGFSYNEQFF. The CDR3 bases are TGCAGTGCTATCCCGGGACTAGCGGGATTCTCCTACAATGAGCAGTTCTTC.

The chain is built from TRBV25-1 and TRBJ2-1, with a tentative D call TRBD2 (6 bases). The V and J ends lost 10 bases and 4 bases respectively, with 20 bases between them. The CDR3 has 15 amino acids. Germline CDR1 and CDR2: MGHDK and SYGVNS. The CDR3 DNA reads TGTGCCACAGACCGACTGGGACTTCCTTACAATGAGCAGTTCTTC. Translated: CATDRLGLPYNEQFF.

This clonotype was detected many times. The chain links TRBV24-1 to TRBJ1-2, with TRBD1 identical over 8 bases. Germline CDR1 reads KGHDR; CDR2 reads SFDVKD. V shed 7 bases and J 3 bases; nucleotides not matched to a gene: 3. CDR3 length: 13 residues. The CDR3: CATSPTGDYGYTF. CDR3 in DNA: TGTGCCACCAGCCCGACAGGGGACTATGGCTACACCTTC.

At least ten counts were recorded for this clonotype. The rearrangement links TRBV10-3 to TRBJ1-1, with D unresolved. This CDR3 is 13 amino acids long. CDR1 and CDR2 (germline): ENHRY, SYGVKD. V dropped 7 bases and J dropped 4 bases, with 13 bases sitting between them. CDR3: CAITRAAGTEAFF. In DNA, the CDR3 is TGTGCCATCACGAGGGCAGCGGGCACTGAAGCTTTCTTT.

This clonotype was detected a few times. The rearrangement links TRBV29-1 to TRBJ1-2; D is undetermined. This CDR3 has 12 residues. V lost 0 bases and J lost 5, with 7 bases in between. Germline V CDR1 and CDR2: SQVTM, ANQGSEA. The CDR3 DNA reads TGCAGCGTTGAAGATAGGACTTATGGCTACACCTTC. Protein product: CSVEDRTYGYTF.

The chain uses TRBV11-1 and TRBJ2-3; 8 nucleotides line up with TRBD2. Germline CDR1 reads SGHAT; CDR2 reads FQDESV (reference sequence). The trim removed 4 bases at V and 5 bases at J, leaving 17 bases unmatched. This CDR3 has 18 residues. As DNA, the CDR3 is TGTGCCAGCAGCTCCCATATGCGGGGGGACACCGGAGGAGATACGCAGTATTTT. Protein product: CASSSHMRGDTGGDTQYF.

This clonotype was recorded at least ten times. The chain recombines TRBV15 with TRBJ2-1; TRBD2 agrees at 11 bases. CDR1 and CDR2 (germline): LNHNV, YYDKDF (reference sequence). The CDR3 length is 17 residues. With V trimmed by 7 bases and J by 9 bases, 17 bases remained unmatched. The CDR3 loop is CATTDPKTSGTMSEQFF. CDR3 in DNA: TGTGCCACCACTGACCCTAAGACTAGCGGGACGATGAGTGAGCAGTTCTTC.

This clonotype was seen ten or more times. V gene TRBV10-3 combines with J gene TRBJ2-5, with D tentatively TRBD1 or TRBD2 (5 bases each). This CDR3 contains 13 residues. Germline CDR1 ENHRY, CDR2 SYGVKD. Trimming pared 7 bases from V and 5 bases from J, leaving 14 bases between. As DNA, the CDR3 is TGTGCCATCAATCAAGTAGAGGGGGAGACCCAGTACTTC. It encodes CAINQVEGETQYF.

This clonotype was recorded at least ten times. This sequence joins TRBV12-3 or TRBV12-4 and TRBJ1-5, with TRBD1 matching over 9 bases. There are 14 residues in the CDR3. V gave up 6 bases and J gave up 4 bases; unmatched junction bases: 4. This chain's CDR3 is CASRGTGLNQPQHF. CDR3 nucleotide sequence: TGTGCCAGCAGGGGGACAGGGCTGAATCAGCCCCAGCATTTT.

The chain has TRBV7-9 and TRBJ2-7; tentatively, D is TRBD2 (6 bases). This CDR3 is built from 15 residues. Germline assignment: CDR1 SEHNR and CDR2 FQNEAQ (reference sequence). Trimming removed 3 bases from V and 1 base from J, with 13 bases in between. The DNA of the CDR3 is TGTGCCAGCAGCTTGGAGGAGGGGCCTTCCTACGAGCAGTACGTC. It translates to CASSLEEGPSYEQYV.

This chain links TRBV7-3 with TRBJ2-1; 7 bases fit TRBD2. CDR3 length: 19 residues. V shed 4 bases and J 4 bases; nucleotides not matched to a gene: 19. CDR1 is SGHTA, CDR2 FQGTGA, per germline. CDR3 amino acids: CASSYTPTQTSMGYNEQFF. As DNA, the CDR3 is TGTGCCAGCAGCTACACCCCAACCCAGACTAGCATGGGATACAATGAGCAGTTCTTC.

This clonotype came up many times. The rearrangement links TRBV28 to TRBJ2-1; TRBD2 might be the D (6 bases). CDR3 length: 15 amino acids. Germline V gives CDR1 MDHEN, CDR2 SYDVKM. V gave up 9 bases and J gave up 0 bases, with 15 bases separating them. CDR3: CASSGGYSSYNEQFF. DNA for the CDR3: TGTGCCAGTTCCGGGGGATACAGCTCCTACAATGAGCAGTTCTTC.

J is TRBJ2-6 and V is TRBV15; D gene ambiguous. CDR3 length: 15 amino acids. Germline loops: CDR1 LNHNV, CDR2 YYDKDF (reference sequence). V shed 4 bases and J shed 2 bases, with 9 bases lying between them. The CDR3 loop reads CATSTWTPGANVLTF. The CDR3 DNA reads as TGTGCCACCAGCACATGGACCCCTGGGGCCAACGTCCTGACTTTC.

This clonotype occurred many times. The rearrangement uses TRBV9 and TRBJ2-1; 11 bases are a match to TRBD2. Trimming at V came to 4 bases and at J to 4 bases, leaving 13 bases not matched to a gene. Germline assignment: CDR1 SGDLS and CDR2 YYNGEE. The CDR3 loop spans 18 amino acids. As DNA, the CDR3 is TGTGCCAGCAGCACAAATAGCGGGAGGGCCTTGAGATACAATGAGCAGTTCTTC. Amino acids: CASSTNSGRALRYNEQFF.

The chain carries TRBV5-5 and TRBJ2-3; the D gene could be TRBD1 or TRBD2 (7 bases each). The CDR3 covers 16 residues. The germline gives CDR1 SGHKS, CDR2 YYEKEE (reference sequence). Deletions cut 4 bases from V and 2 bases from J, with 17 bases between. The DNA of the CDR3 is TGTGCCAGCAGCCCAGCGGGGACAGCTCACACAGATACGCAGTATTTT. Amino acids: CASSPAGTAHTDTQYF.